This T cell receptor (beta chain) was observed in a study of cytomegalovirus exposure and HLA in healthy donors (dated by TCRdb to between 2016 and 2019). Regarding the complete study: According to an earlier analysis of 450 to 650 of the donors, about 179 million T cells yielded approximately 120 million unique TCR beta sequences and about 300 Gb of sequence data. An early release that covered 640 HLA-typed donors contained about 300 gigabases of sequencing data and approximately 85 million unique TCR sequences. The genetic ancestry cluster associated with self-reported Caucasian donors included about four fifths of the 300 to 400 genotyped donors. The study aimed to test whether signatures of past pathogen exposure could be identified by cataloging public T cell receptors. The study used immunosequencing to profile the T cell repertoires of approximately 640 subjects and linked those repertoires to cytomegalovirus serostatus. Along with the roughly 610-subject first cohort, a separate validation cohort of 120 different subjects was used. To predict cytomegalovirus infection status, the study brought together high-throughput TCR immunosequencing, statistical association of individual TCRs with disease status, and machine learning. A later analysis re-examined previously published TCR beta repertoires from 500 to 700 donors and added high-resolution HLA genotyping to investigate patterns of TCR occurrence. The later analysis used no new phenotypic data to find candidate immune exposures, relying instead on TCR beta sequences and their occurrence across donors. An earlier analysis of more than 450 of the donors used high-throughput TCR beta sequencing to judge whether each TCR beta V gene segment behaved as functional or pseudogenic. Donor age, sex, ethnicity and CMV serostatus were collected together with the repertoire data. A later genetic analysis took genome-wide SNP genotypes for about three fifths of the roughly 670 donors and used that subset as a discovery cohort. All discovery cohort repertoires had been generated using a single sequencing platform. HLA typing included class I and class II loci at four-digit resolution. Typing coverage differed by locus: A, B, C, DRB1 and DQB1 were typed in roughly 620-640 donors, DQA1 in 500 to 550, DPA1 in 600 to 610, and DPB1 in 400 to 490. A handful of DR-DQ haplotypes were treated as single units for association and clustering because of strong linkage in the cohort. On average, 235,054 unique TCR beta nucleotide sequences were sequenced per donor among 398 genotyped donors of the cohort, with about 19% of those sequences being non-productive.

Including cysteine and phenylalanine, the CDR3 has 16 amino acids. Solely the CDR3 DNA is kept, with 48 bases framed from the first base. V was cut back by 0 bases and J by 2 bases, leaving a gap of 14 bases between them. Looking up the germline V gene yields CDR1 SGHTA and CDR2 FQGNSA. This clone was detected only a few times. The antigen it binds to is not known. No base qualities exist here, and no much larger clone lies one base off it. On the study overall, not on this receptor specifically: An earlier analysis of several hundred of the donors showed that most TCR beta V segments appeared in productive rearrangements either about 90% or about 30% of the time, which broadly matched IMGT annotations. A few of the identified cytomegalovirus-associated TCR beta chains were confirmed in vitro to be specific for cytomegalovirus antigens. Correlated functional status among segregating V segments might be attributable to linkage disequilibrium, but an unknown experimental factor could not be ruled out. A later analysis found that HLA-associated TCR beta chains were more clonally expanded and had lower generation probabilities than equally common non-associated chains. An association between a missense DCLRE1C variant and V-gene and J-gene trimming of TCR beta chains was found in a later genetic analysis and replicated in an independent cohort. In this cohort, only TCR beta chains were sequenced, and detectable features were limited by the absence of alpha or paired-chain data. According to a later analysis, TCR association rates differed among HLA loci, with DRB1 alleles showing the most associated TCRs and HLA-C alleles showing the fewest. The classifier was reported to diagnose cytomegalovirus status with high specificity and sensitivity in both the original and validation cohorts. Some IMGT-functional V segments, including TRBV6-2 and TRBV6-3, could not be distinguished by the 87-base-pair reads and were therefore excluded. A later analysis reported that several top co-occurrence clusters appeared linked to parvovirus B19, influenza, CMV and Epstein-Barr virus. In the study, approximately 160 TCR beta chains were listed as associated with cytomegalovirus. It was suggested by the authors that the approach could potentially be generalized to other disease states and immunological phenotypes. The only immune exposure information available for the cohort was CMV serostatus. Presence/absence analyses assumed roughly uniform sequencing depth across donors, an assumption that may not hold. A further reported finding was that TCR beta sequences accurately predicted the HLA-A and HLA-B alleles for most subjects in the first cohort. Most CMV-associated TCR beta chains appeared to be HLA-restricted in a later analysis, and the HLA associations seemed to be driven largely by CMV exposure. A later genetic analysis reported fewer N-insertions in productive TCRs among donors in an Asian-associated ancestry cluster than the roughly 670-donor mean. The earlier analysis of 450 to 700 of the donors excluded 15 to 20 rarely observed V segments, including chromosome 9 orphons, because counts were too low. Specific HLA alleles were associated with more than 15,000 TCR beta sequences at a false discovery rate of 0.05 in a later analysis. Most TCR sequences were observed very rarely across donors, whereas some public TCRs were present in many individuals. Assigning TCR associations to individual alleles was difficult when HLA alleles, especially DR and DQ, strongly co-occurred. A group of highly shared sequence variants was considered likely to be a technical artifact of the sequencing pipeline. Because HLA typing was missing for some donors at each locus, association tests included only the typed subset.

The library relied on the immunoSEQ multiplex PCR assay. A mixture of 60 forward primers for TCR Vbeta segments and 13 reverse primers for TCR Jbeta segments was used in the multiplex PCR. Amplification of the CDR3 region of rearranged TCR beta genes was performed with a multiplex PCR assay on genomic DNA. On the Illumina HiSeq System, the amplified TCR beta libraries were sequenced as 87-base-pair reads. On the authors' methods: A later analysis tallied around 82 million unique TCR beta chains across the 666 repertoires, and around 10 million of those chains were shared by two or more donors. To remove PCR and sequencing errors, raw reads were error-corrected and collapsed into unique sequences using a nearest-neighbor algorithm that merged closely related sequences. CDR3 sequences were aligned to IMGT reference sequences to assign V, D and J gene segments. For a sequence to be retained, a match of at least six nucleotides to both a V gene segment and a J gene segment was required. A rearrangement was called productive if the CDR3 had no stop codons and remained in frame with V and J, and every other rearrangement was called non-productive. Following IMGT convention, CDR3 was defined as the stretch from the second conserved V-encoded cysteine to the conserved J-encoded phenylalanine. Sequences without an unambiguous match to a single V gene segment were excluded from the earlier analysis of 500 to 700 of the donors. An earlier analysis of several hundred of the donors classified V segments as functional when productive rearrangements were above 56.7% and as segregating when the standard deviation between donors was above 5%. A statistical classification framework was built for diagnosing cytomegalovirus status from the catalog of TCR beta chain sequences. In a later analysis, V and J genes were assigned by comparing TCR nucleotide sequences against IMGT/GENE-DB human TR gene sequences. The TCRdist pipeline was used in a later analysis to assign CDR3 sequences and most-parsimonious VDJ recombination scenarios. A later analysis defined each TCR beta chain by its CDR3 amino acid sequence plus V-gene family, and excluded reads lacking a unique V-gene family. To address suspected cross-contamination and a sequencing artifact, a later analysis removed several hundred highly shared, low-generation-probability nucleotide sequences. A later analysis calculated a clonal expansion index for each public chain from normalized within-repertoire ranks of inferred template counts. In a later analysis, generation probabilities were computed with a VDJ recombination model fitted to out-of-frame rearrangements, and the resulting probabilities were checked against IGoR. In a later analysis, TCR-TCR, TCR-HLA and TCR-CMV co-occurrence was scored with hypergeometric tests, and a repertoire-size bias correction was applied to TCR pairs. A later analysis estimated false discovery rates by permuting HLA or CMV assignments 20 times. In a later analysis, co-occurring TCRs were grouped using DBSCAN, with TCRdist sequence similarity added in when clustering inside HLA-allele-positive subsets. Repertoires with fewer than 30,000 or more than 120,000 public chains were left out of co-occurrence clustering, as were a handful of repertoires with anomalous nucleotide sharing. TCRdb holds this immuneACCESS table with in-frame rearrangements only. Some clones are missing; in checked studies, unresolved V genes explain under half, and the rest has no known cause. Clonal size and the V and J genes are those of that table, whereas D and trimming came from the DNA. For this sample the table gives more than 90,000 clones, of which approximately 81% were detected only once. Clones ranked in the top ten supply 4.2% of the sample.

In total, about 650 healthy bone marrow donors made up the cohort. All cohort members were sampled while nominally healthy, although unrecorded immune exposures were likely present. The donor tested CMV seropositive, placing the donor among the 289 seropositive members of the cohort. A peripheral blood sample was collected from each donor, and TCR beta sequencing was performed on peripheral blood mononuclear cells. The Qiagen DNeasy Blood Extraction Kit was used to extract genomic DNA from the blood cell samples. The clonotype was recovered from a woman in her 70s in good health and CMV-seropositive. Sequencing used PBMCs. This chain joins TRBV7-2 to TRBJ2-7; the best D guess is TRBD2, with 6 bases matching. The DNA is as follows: TGTGCCAGCAGCTTAGCGCATACGGGAGCACCCTACGAGCAGTACTTC. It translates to CASSLAHTGAPYEQYF.